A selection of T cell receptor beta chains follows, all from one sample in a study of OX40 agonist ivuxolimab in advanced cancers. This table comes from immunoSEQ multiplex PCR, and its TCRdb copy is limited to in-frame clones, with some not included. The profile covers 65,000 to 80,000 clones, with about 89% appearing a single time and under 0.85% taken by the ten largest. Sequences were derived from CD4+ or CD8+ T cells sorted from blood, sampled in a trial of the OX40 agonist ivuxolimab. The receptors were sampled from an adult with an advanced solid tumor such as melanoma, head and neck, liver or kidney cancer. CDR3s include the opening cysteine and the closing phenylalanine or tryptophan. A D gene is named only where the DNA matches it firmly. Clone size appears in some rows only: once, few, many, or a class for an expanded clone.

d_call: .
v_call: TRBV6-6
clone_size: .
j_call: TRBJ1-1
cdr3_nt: TGTGCCAGCAGGAACCAGGGTTCCGGCACTGAAGCTTTCTTT
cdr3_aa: CASRNQGSGTEAFF

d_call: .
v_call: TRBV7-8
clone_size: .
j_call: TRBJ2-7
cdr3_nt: TGTGCCAGCAGCTTCAGGCAGAGCTCCTACGAGCAGTACTTC
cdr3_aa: CASSFRQSSYEQYF

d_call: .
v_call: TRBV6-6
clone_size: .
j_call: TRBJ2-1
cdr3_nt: TGTGCCAGCAGTTCGGACAGAGACAATGAGCAGTTCTTC
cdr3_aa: CASSSDRDNEQFF

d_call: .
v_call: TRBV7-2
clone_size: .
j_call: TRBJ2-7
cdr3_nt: TGTGCCAGCAGCTCTTTTTTAAGCGCGGAGGGTGGGCAGTACTTC
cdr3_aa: CASSSFLSAEGGQYF

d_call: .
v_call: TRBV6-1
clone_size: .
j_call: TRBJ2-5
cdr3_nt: TGTGCCAGCACAATCGCAGGGGGAGGTGAGACCCAGTACTTC
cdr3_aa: CASTIAGGGETQYF

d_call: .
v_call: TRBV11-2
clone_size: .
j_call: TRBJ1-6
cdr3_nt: TGTGCCAGCAGCTTAGGGAGCTCCTATAATTCACCCCTCCACTTT
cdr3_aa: CASSLGSSYNSPLHF

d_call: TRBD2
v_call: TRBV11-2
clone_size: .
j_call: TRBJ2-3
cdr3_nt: TGTGCCAGCAGCTTAGCTAGCGGGGGCCTCAGCACAGATACGCAGTATTTT
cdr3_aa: CASSLASGGLSTDTQYF

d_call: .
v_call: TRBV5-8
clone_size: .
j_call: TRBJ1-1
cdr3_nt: TGTGCCAGCAGCTTCGGGGACGGGGGCAACACTGAAGCTTTCTTT
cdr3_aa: CASSFGDGGNTEAFF

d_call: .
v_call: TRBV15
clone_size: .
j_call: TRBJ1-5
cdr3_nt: TGTGCCACCAGCATTCAGGGAGGGGGCAATCAGCCCCAGCATTTT
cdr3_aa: CATSIQGGGNQPQHF

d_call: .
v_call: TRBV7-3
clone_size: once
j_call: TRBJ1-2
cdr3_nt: TGTGCCAGCAGCTTAAATGCAGAAAACTATGGCTACACCTTC
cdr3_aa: CASSLNAENYGYTF

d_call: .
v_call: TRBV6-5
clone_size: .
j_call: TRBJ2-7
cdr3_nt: TGTGCCTGCAGAGGGGGGAGAGGGCTCTACGAGCAGTACTTC
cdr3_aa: CACRGGRGLYEQYF

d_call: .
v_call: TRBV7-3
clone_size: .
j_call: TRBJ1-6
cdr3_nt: TGTGCCAGCAGCGCCACGGCGGATTCACCCCTCCACTTT
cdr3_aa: CASSATADSPLHF

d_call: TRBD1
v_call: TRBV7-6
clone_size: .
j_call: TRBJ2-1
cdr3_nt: TGTGCCAGCAGCTTACAGGATCGGACAGGGGTCGATGAGCAGTTCTTC
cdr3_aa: CASSLQDRTGVDEQFF

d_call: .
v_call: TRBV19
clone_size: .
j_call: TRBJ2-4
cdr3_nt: TGTGCCAGTAGTATAGGAGGTAGCGGAAACATTCAGTACTTC
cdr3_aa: CASSIGGSGNIQYF

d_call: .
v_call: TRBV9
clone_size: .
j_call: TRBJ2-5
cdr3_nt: TGTGCCAGCAGCGTACGGGAAGGGGCAGGAGAGACCCAGTACTTC
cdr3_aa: CASSVREGAGETQYF

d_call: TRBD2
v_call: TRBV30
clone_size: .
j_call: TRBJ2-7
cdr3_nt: TGTGCCTGGAGTTCCGGGCGGGAGGAGGACGAGCAGTACTTC
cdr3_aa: CAWSSGREEDEQYF

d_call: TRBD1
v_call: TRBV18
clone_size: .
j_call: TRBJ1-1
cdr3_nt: TGTGCCAGCTCACCGGGACAGCAGAACACTGAAGCTTTCTTT
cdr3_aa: CASSPGQQNTEAFF

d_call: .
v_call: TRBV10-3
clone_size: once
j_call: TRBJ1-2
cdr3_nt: TGTGCCAGCACCGGCCCGCAGGCTAAATGGGGAGGCTACACCTTC
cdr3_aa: CASTGPQAKWGGYTF

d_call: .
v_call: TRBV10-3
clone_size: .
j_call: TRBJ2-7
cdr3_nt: TGTGCCATCAGTGAGTCCGGAGGGGGCCCTGGCGTGGAGCAGTACTTC
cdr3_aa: CAISESGGGPGVEQYF

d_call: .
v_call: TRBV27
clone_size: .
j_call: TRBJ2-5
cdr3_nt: TGTGCCAGCAGTTTCCGAATAGGGTGGGGGGAGACCCAGTACTTC
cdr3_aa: CASSFRIGWGETQYF

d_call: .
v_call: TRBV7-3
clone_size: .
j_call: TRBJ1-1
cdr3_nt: TGTGCCAGCAGCCCGACCGGGAGGGTCACTGAAGCTTTCTTT
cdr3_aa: CASSPTGRVTEAFF

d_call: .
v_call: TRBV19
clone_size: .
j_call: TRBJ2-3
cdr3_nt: TGTGCCAGTAGTAAAACAATGAGGGGATCCGATACGCAGTATTTT
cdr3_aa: CASSKTMRGSDTQYF

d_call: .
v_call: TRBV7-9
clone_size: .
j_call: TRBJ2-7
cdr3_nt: TGTGCCAGCAGCTCCACCCTCGCCTACGAGCAGTACTTC
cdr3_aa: CASSSTLAYEQYF

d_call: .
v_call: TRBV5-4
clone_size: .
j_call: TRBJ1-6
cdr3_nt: TGTGCCAGCAGCTTAGGAGGCTTCTCACCCCTCCACTTT
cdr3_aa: CASSLGGFSPLHF

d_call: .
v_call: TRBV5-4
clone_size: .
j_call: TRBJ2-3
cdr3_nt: TGTGCCAGCAGCTTGGAACAGACTAGCACAGATACGCAGTATTTT
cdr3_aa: CASSLEQTSTDTQYF

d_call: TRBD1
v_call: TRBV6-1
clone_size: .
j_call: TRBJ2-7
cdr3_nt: TGTGCCAGCACGCACAGGGGGAACGAGCAGTACTTC
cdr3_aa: CASTHRGNEQYF

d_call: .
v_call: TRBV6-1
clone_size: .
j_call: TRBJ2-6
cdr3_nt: TGTGCCACCGAACCTTCTGGGGCCAACGTCCTGACTTTC
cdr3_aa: CATEPSGANVLTF

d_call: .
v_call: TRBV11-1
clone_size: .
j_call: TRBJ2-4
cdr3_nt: TGTGCCAGCAGCACAGGGGGGGTACAAAAAAACATTCAGTACTTC
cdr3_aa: CASSTGGVQKNIQYF

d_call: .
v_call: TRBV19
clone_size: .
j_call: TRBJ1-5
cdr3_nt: TGTGCCAGTAGTTCCGACAGGAGCCAGCCCCAGCATTTT
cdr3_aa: CASSSDRSQPQHF

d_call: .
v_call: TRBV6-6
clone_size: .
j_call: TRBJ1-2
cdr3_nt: TGTGCCAGCAGTTACGCGACCGGGGGCTATGGCTACACCTTC
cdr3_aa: CASSYATGGYGYTF

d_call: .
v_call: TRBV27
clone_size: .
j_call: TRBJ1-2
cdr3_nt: TGTGCCAGCAGTAAGGACAGTCCCGACAGTAGCGGCTACACCTTC
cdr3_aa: CASSKDSPDSSGYTF

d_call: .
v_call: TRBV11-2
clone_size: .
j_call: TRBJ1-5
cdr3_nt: TGTGCCAGCAGCTTATTAACAGACTCAAATCAGCCCCAGCATTTT
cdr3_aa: CASSLLTDSNQPQHF

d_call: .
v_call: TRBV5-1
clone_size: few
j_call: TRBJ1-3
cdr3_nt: TGCGCCAGCAGCCAGGGTCCCTCCATATATTTT
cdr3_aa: CASSQGPSIYF

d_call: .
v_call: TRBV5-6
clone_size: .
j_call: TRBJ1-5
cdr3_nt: TGTGCCAGCAGCTTGGCCGGACAGAATCAGCCCCAGCATTTT
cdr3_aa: CASSLAGQNQPQHF

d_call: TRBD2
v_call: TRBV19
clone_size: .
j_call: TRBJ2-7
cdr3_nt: TGTGCCAGTAGTATGGGACTAGCGGGAGGCCCCACCTACGAGCAGTACTTC
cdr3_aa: CASSMGLAGGPTYEQYF

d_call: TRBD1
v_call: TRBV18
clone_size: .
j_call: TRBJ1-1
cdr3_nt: TGTGCCAGCTCACCCACACACGGGACAGGTTCCTTAAACACTGAAGCTTTCTTT
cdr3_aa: CASSPTHGTGSLNTEAFF

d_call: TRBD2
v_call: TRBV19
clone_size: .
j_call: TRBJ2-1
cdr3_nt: TGTGCCAGTAGTATAGGGGCGGGGGGCTCCATCTCCTACAATGAGCAGTTCTTC
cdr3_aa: CASSIGAGGSISYNEQFF

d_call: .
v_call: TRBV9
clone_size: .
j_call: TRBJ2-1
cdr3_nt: TGTGCCAGCAGCGTATCAGGGAAGGACTACAATGAGCAGTTCTTC
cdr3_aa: CASSVSGKDYNEQFF

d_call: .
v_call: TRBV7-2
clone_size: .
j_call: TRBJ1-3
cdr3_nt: TGTGCCAGCAGCTTAGAGGGCATCTCGACCTCTGGAAACACCATATATTTT
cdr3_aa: CASSLEGISTSGNTIYF

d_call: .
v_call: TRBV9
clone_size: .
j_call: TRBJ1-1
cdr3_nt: TGTGCCAGCAGCGTAGGCGACACTGAAGCTTTCTTT
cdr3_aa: CASSVGDTEAFF

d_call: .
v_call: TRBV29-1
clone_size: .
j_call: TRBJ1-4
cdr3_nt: TGCAGCGTTAAAGTTCGACAGCTGGCAGTAGAAAAACTGTTTTTT
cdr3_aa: CSVKVRQLAVEKLFF